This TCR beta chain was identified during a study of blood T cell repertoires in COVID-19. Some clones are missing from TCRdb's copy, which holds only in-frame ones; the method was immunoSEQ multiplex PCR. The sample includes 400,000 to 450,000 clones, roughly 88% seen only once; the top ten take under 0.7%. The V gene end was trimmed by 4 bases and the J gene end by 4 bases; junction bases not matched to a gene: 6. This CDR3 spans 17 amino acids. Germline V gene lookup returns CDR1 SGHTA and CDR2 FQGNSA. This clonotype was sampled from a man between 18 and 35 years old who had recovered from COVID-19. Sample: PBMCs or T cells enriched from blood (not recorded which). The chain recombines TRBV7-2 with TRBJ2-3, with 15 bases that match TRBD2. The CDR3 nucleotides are TGTGCCAGCAGCTCACTCCGGACTAGCGGGGGGGCAGATACGCAGTATTTT. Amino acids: CASSSLRTSGGADTQYF.